These 18 T cell receptor beta chains were sequenced from one sample in a study of blood T cells in healthy people across ages. Combining a sample-barcoded 5' primer with a J-beta primer mix, a second PCR ran for 7 to 11 cycles. Each CDR3 protein is one row after TCRdb ran MiXCR on the 5' RACE reads. The repertoire holds hundreds of thousands of distinct CDR3 sequences, with around 25% as singletons. This same sample was also taken into another study, of T cells of mothers and their children.

Sequencing was done on a sample of blood. These receptors were collected from a boy aged 5-17 years in good health.

This clonotype was seen a few times. This chain links TRBV2 with TRBJ2-5; maybe TRBD2 (6 bases). The closer fit of TRBJ2-7 to the DNA end suggests the J call may be wrong. The CDR3 contains 14 residues. The germline V gene has CDR1 SNHLY and CDR2 FYNNEI. CDR3 in amino acids: CASTRRDSSYEQYF. The CDR3 bases are TGTGCCAGCACCCGTAGGGACTCCTCCTACGAGCAGTACTTC.

This clonotype appeared a few times. This rearrangement joins TRBV5-1 to TRBJ1-1; maybe TRBD1 (5 bases). The CDR3 is 14 residues long. Trimming removed 2 bases at V and 14 bases at J, with 22 bases between. Germline V gives CDR1 SGHRS, CDR2 YFSETQ. CDR3 region: CASSLRGRNTETFF. The CDR3, as DNA: TGCGCCAGCAGCTTAAGGGGTAGGAACACTGAAACCTTCTTT. Full variable domain (rest looked up from reference TRBV5-1 and TRBJ1-1): KAGVTQTPRYLIKTRGQQVTLSCSPISGHRSVSWYQQTPGQGLQFLFEYFSETQRNKGNFPGRFSGRQFSNSRSEMNVSTLELGDSALYLCASSLRGRNTETFFGQGTRLTVV.

The chain employs TRBV28 and TRBJ2-7; 8 positions agree with TRBD2. Germline lookup yields CDR1 MDHEN and CDR2 SYDVKM. There are 16 residues in the CDR3. V shed 7 bases, J shed 0 bases, and the junction held 11 bases outside the gene matches. CDR3 sequence reads: CASIGGASGPSYEQYF. Written as DNA, the CDR3 is TGTGCCAGCATTGGGGGTGCTAGCGGGCCCTCCTACGAGCAGTACTTC.

This chain links TRBV28 with TRBJ2-3, with 12 bases lining up with TRBD2. V shed 3 bases, J shed 3 bases, and the junction held 4 bases outside the gene matches. CDR3 length equals 16 residues. Germline loops: CDR1 MDHEN, CDR2 SYDVKM. The CDR3 DNA follows: TGTGCCAGCAGTTTTCTAGCGGGAGGGGGGACAGATACGCAGTATTTT. Residues: CASSFLAGGGTDTQYF.

The genes are TRBV6-2 or TRBV6-3 and TRBJ2-5; D remains ambiguous. V was cut by 2 bases and J by 2 bases, with 9 bases left in between. This CDR3 has 14 amino acids. CDR1 is MNHEY and CDR2 is SVGEGT in the germline V gene. CDR3 DNA: TGTGCCAGCAGTTACAGACTGGTACAAGAGACCCAGTACTTC. Amino acid sequence: CASSYRLVQETQYF.

This clonotype came up a few times. V and J are TRBV28 and TRBJ1-4; 11 nucleotides agree with TRBD1. Germline trimming cut 6 bases from V and 7 bases from J; bases unmatched to any gene: 7. Germline V gives CDR1 MDHEN, CDR2 SYDVKM. The CDR3 has 15 amino acids. The CDR3 spells CASREGQGVAEKLFF. The CDR3, as DNA: TGTGCCAGCAGAGAGGGACAGGGGGTCGCTGAAAAACTGTTTTTT.

This chain uses TRBV6-1 with TRBJ2-3; 13 bases are shared with TRBD2. The CDR3 consists of 16 residues. The V and J ends lost 6 bases and 1 base, in that order; junction bases with no gene match: 4. Germline CDR1 and CDR2: MNHNS and SASEGT. CDR3 residues: CASRTGLAGGTDTQYF. Here the CDR3 DNA reads TGTGCCAGCAGGACCGGACTAGCGGGGGGCACAGATACGCAGTATTTT.

This clonotype was recorded a few times. The rearrangement links TRBV20-1 to TRBJ1-1; D is unclear. The germline V gene has CDR1 DFQATT and CDR2 SNEGSKA (reference sequence). V was pared by 3 bases and J by 3 bases, with 5 bases between. There are 11 residues in the CDR3. The CDR3 DNA reads as TGCAGTGCTAGTTCGGACACTGAAGCTTTCTTT. It is translated as CSASSDTEAFF.

The chain joins TRBV30 to TRBJ1-4; D remains unclear. Germline V gene lookup returns CDR1 GTSNPN and CDR2 SVGIG (reference sequence). The CDR3 consists of 15 residues. The V end lost 2 bases, the J end lost 0 bases, and 10 bases lay between the germline ends. The CDR3 nucleotides read TGTGCCTGGAGTACGCCATTTGCAACTAATGAAAAACTGTTTTTT. Translating gives CAWSTPFATNEKLFF.

This chain joins TRBV7-9 and TRBJ1-1, with D possibly being TRBD1 (5 bases). Germline V gene data show CDR1 as SEHNR and CDR2 as FQNEAQ (reference sequence). Trimming pared 3 bases from V and 3 bases from J, leaving 11 bases between. The CDR3 spans 14 residues. The CDR3 sequence is CASSLGDLDTEAFF. CDR3 nucleotides: TGTGCCAGCAGCTTGGGGGATTTGGACACTGAAGCTTTCTTT.

V usage is TRBV7-3 and J usage is TRBJ2-1; D may be TRBD2 (5 bases). Judging by the DNA end, TRBJ2-5 fits better; the J call may be wrong. Germline loops: CDR1 SGHTA, CDR2 FQGTGA. CDR3 length: 14 amino acids. This CDR3 reads CASSLGPGIETQYF. In DNA, the CDR3 is TGTGCCAGCAGCTTAGGACCCGGGATTGAGACCCAGTACTTC.

A few counts support this clonotype. This chain joins TRBV5-1 and TRBJ1-3, with D unresolved. Trimming pared 1 base from V and 9 bases from J, leaving 11 bases between. In germline, CDR1 is SGHRS, CDR2 YFSETQ. This CDR3 contains 13 residues. CDR3 region: CASSLTAEGTIYF. The CDR3 bases are TGCGCCAGCAGCTTGACGGCCGAGGGCACCATATATTTT.

The V and J genes are TRBV19 and TRBJ1-2; D gene ambiguous. Per the germline V gene, CDR1 is LNHDA and CDR2 is SQIVND (reference sequence). This CDR3 region has 15 residues. With 5 bases removed from V and 0 bases from J, the gap between germline ends came to 13 bases. The CDR3 here is CASSRWTDPNYGYTF. Written as DNA, the CDR3 is TGTGCCAGTAGTCGCTGGACGGACCCTAACTATGGCTACACCTTC.

This chain connects TRBV27 to TRBJ2-3; D is undetermined. Germline CDR1 and CDR2: MNHEY and SMNVEV (reference sequence). Trimming took 2 bases from V and 2 from J, leaving 11 bases between them. The CDR3 runs 15 residues. The chain's CDR3 is CASSLLGTTTDTQYF. The CDR3 coding sequence is TGTGCCAGCAGTTTACTGGGCACCACCACAGATACGCAGTATTTT.

V is TRBV7-9 and J is TRBJ2-5; 9 bases map to TRBD2. Germline values: CDR1 SEHNR, CDR2 FQNEAQ (reference sequence). The CDR3 is 16 amino acids. Trimming removed 1 base from V and 1 base from J; junction bases left unmatched: 4. The CDR3 DNA sequence: TGTGCCAGCAGCTTAGTAGCGGGGGCGCCCCAAGAGACCCAGTACTTC. Amino acid sequence: CASSLVAGAPQETQYF.

This clonotype has just a few counts. The V and J genes are TRBV30 and TRBJ1-4; D not resolved. Per germline, CDR1 GTSNPN and CDR2 SVGIG (reference sequence). The V end lost 6 bases, the J end lost 5 bases, and 13 bases lay between the germline ends. This CDR3 has 13 amino acids. The CDR3 region is CACQRGVNEKLFF. CDR3 nucleotides: TGTGCCTGCCAACGTGGGGTGAATGAAAAACTGTTTTTT.

This clonotype was detected a few times. This sequence joins TRBV10-3 and TRBJ1-2; D possibly corresponds to TRBD1 (6 bases). The CDR3 consists of 12 residues. The V gene's germline CDR1 is ENHRY and CDR2 SYGVKD. V was cut by 10 bases and J by 2 bases, with 11 bases left in between. The CDR3 loop is CATHQGNYGYTF. As DNA, the CDR3 is TGTGCCACCCACCAGGGGAACTATGGCTACACCTTC.

This rearrangement joins TRBV25-1 to TRBJ1-1; D is possibly TRBD1 (5 bases). The germline gives CDR1 MGHDK, CDR2 SYGVNS. The CDR3 consists of 13 residues. Trimming shortened V by 4 bases and J by 5 bases, and 11 bases separated the two germline ends. The CDR3 loop reads CASSAGGYTEAFF. The DNA of the CDR3 is TGTGCCAGCAGTGCCGGGGGGTATACTGAAGCTTTCTTT.